These T cell receptor beta chains were read from a single sample in a study of blood T cell repertoires in COVID-19. Profiling relied on immunoSEQ multiplex PCR, and the TCRdb table lists in-frame clones only, not all of them. This sample has under 300,000 clones, with more than 75% found just once. Sequencing was carried out using peripheral blood. Source of these receptors: a woman in her forties who had recovered from COVID-19. CDR3s include the opening cysteine and the closing phenylalanine or tryptophan. The D gene is left open where the match is weak. Clone size, where shown, is once, few, many, or a class for clones that have expanded.

TRBJ2-3 - TRBV5-4 TRBD1 CASSPQGASTDTQYF
TRBJ1-1 - TRBV7-2 - CASSLGQKNTEAFF
TRBJ1-1 - TRBV27 - CASSLGGGGTEAFF
TRBJ2-5 - TRBV5-6 - CASTMGGIQETQYF
TRBJ1-5 - TRBV18 - CASRGDLNQPQHF
TRBJ2-3 - TRBV6-5 - CASSYSGGWDTQYF
TRBJ2-3 - TRBV9 - CASSVAAELADTQYF
TRBJ1-1 - TRBV28 - CASSFLAGLLDTEAFF
TRBJ2-2 - TRBV5-6 - CASSFGGLHTNTGELFF
TRBJ2-1 - TRBV11-2 TRBD2 CASSLGAGGPDEQFF
TRBJ1-1 - TRBV18 TRBD1 CASSPGTGGAGTEAFF
TRBJ2-1 - TRBV15 TRBD2 CATSRDPRELAYNEQFF
TRBJ2-1 - TRBV11-2 - CASRPGGRSYNEQFF
TRBJ2-5 - TRBV21-1 - CASTTNRGRDQETQYF
TRBJ1-2 - TRBV6-2/TRBV6-3 - CASSYSVAGRYGYTF
TRBJ1-6 few TRBV3-1/TRBV3-2 - CATGRGSYNSPLHF
TRBJ1-2 - TRBV27 - CASTMGAGANGYTF
TRBJ1-2 - TRBV3-1/TRBV3-2 - CASSTSYGYTF
TRBJ2-7 - TRBV6-5 - CATYSPYEQYF
TRBJ2-5 - TRBV9 TRBD2 CASSVAPSGEETQYF
TRBJ1-1 few TRBV2 - CASSGRVGNTEAFF
TRBJ2-7 - TRBV29-1 - CSVVPWSSYEQYF
TRBJ1-3 - TRBV7-9 TRBD1 CASSFSDRDTIYF
TRBJ1-2 - TRBV6-2/TRBV6-3 - CASSYGGGYTF
TRBJ2-2 - TRBV27 TRBD1 CASSPWTGSRPVGLFF
TRBJ1-5 once TRBV5-8 TRBD1 CASTRVQGPAQHF
TRBJ2-1 - TRBV7-9 - CASSGAGLWYEQFF
TRBJ1-1 - TRBV10-3 - CAISETGLNTEAFF
TRBJ1-1 few TRBV30 TRBD1 CAWSPMDRGPEAFF
TRBJ2-5 - TRBV5-6 TRBD2 CASSLRTSGRTFGQETQYF
TRBJ2-5 - TRBV10-2 TRBD2 CASSEGWRGAQETQYF
TRBJ1-3 once TRBV3-1/TRBV3-2 - CASRASGNTIYF
TRBJ2-5 - TRBV6-5 TRBD2 CASRRTSGGGETQYF
TRBJ1-5 - TRBV15 TRBD1 CATSSGTGGKPQHF
TRBJ2-1 - TRBV3-1/TRBV3-2 - CASSQRAGINEQFF
TRBJ1-1 - TRBV10-2 - CASSEAGRTEAFF
TRBJ2-5 - TRBV6-5 - CASSYLVGVETQYF
TRBJ2-1 few TRBV5-1 - CASSPEANYNEQFF
TRBJ1-1 - TRBV5-1 - CASTVGARVNTEAFF
TRBJ2-2 once TRBV19 TRBD1 CASSMSGGTGELFF
TRBJ2-5 - TRBV11-3 TRBD2 CASSPGGPSRETQYF